This T cell receptor (beta chain) was identified during a study of beta chain features in type 1 diabetes. Overall study context: All samples yielded about 100 million examined sorted cells.

V lost 4 bases, J lost 2 bases, and 13 bases lay in between. Per germline, CDR1 SGHNT and CDR2 YYREEE (reference sequence). CDR3 size: 15 residues. Every isolated RNA sample was fully reverse transcribed, so sequencing captured expressed TCRB transcripts. Sequencing was performed with immunoSEQ multiplex PCR; in TCRdb, only in-frame clones are kept and a portion is missing. Here the sample spans a few hundred thousand clones, 25% to 30% being singletons. Averaging approximately 0.11 L, one heparinised blood draw was given by each donor. This clone was detected only a few times. What it binds is unknown. Study-level results: At VDJ recombination sites, type 1 diabetes patients had fewer insertions and more deleted nucleotides.

The material sequenced was central memory CD4+ T cells from blood. The receptor was isolated from a man younger than 40 in good health. V and J are TRBV5-4 and TRBJ2-1; no definite D call. The CDR3 nucleotides are TGTGCCAGCAGCCAAGAGTGGGGTACCTACAATGAGCAGTTCTTC. Translating gives CASSQEWGTYNEQFF. The variable domain in full, with the rest retrieved from reference TRBV5-4 and TRBJ2-1, is ETGVTQSPTHLIKTRGQQVTLRCSSQSGHNTVSWYQQALGQGPQFIFQYYREEENGRGNFPPRFSGLQFPNYSSELNVNALELDDSALYLCASSQEWGTYNEQFFGPGTRLTVL.